The 15 T cell receptor beta chains below were found in one sample sequenced in a study of T cells in women clearing cervical HPV infection. Using immunoSEQ multiplex PCR, the repertoire was profiled, and TCRdb retains in-frame clones only, with some absent. Its table records over 25,000 clones. Sequences were obtained from blood buffy coat. The source is a woman between 18 and 70 years old with a cervical HPV16 infection that either progressed to CIN3+ or cleared (not recorded which).

With regard to this clone: With the read ending 3 residues before the CDR3 end, the germline J gene is used to fill in that end. The gene calls are TRBV10-3 and TRBJ1-2; 7 bases line up with TRBD1. Germline values: CDR1 ENHRY, CDR2 SYGVKD. The CDR3 is made up of 13 amino acids. Trimming took 6 bases from V and 0 from J; bases not matched to a gene: 1. CDR3: CAIRDRSNYGYTF. CDR3 bases read: TGTGCCATCAGGGACAGGTCTAACTATGGC.

On this clone itself: Sequencing ends 3 residues short of the CDR3 end; the germline J gene provides the rest. The chain carries TRBV7-8 and TRBJ2-7; 8 positions agree with TRBD2. Germline trimming cut 7 bases from V and 2 bases from J; bases unmatched to any gene: 13. CDR1 SGHVS and CDR2 FQNEAQ come from the germline V gene. The length of the CDR3 is 16 residues. The CDR3 loop reads CASTKVGRGATYEQYF. The DNA read from the CDR3 is TGTGCCAGCACCAAAGTGGGGCGGGGGGCGACCTACGAG.

A note on this clone: The CDR3 goes on 3 residues after the read ends, and that part is filled in from the germline J gene. The rearrangement joins TRBV28 to TRBJ1-6, with D hard to call. The CDR3 is 14 amino acids. The germline V gene encodes CDR1 MDHEN and CDR2 SYDVKM. Trimming took 7 bases from V and 3 from J, leaving 10 bases between them. CDR3: CASTYTDYNSPLHF. The CDR3 bases that were read are TGTGCCAGCACCTATACAGACTATAATTCACCC. The full variable domain, with the rest looked up from reference TRBV28 and TRBJ1-6, is DVKVTQSSRYLVKRTGEKVFLECVQDMDHENMFWYRQDPGLGLRLIYFSYDVKMKEKGDIPEGYSVSREKKERFSLILESASTNQTSMYLCASTYTDYNSPLHFGNGTRLTVT.

The DNA read from the CDR3 is TGTGCCACCAGCAGAGAGGGAGGGGTGGGTGAG. Protein: CATSREGGVGE. The CDR3, in full, reads CATSREGGVGEQFF. The V gene is TRBV15, the J gene TRBJ2-1, with 7 bases lining up with TRBD2. The read finishes 3 residues shy of the CDR3 end, and the germline J gene is used to complete it. The J segment lost 9 bases and the V segment lost 0 bases, leaving 5 bases of the junction unmatched. Germline CDR1 reads LNHNV; CDR2 reads YYDKDF (reference sequence). The CDR3 runs to 14 residues.

Turning to this clone: The read ends 3 residues before the CDR3 terminus; that terminus is restored from the germline J gene. The chain couples TRBV7-9 to TRBJ1-5; 7 positions agree with TRBD1. CDR1 SEHNR and CDR2 FQNEAQ come from the germline V gene (reference sequence). The CDR3 has 15 amino acids. The ends lost 6 bases at V and 2 bases at J; junction bases unmatched: 7. The part of the CDR3 DNA that was read is TGTGCCAGCAGTTCCGGGACAGCTGGCAATCAGCCC. Residues: CASSSGTAGNQP. In full, the CDR3 is CASSSGTAGNQPQHF.

By frequency, this clone is medium-sized. Sequencing ends 3 residues short of the CDR3 end; the germline J gene provides the rest. This chain joins TRBV29-1 and TRBJ1-2, with D perhaps TRBD1 (6 bases). Germline V gene data show CDR1 as SQVTM and CDR2 as ANQGSEA. The CDR3 is 11 amino acids. CDR3 residues: CSVVSGDGYTF. The CDR3 DNA, read in part, is TGCAGCGTTGTATCAGGGGACGGC.

As for this clone: The CDR3 extends 3 residues past the end of the read, so its final part is completed from the germline J gene. The chain combines TRBV4-2 with TRBJ2-3, with 10 bases matching TRBD1. The CDR3 runs to 14 residues. Trimming cost V 5 bases and J 4 bases; bases outside gene matches: 3. Germline assignment: CDR1 LGHNA and CDR2 YNFKEQ. The sequenced part of the CDR3 DNA is TGTGCCAGCAGCATCGGACAGGGGGCAGATACG. Its protein is CASSIGQGADT. The entire CDR3 reads CASSIGQGADTQYF.

Regarding this clone: With the read ending 3 residues before the CDR3 end, the germline J gene is used to fill in that end. This chain uses TRBV20-1 with TRBJ2-3; TRBD2 is a possible D gene (6 bases). Trimming pared 3 bases from V and 2 bases from J, leaving 12 bases between. CDR1 is DFQATT, CDR2 SNEGSKA, per germline (reference sequence). The CDR3 is made up of 14 amino acids. CDR3 DNA, as far as it was read: TGCAGTGCTAGCAGCGGGCCCTCCACAGATACG. Residues: CSASSGPSTDT. The complete CDR3 reads CSASSGPSTDTQYF.

As regards this clone: The CDR3 is cut off 3 residues early in the read; its end comes from the germline J gene. The gene calls are TRBV10-2 and TRBJ1-4; D is perhaps TRBD1 (5 bases). CDR1 is WSHSY, CDR2 SAAADI, per germline. Trimming stripped 6 bases from V and 8 bases from J, with 22 bases between. The CDR3 runs 16 residues. The CDR3 region is CASSPDLDSDKEKLFF. CDR3 bases read: TGCGCCAGCAGCCCCGATCTCGACAGCGATAAGGAAAAA.

For this clone: The CDR3 end falls 3 residues outside the read, so it is completed with the germline J gene. V is TRBV20-1 and J is TRBJ2-3; the match to TRBD2 covers 14 bases. There are 18 residues in the CDR3. CDR1 is DFQATT, CDR2 SNEGSKA, per germline (reference sequence). The junction had 16 bases not matched to a gene; V was cut back by 6 bases and J by 5 bases. The CDR3 bases that were read are TGCAGTGCCGGGACTAGCGGGAGTATAACGGGTGGATTAGATACG. This translates into CSAGTSGSITGGLDT. The whole CDR3 sequence is CSAGTSGSITGGLDTQYF.

To note about this clone: The sequenced fragment ends 3 residues before the CDR3 boundary, so the rest is inferred from the germline J gene. The chain is built from TRBV5-1 and TRBJ1-1; unclear D gene. The CDR3 spans 14 residues. The germline V gene has CDR1 SGHRS and CDR2 YFSETQ. V was cut by 2 bases and J by 0 bases, with 8 bases left in between. CDR3 bases read: TGCGCCAGCAGCTTTAGTCCGCTGAACACTGAA. Translating gives CASSFSPLNTE. The full CDR3 protein reads CASSFSPLNTEAFF.

About this clone itself: The observed sequence ends 3 residues before the CDR3 terminus, with the missing tail filled in from the germline J gene. The chain uses TRBV19 and TRBJ2-7; TRBD1 aligns across 8 bases. Germline values: CDR1 LNHDA, CDR2 SQIVND (reference sequence). J was trimmed by 0 bases and V by 4 bases; bases with no gene match: 5. CDR3 size: 15 residues. Partial CDR3 DNA: TGTGCCAGTAGTACCCGGACAGGGAACTCCTACGAG. Translating it yields CASSTRTGNSYE. The complete CDR3 protein is CASSTRTGNSYEQYF.

About this clone itself: Read coverage stops 3 residues before the CDR3 terminus; the germline J gene supplies the remainder. This chain joins TRBV5-5 and TRBJ2-1; 7 positions agree with TRBD2. The germline gives CDR1 SGHKS, CDR2 YYEKEE (reference sequence). This CDR3 is built from 13 residues. V dropped 5 bases and J dropped 8; count of bases not matched to a gene: 7. The CDR3 protein is CASRNGLVDEQFF. CDR3 bases read: TGTGCCAGCAGGAACGGACTAGTGGATGAG.

In the case of this clone: The read ends 3 residues early relative to the CDR3; the germline J gene fills the gap. The genes are TRBV13 and TRBJ2-3; TRBD2 matches 10 bases. With 3 bases clipped from V and 4 bases from J, the junction kept 10 bases outside the gene matches. The CDR3 totals 17 residues. Germline loops: CDR1 PRHDT, CDR2 FYEKMQ (reference sequence). The CDR3: CASSFRLAGGGADTQYF. Partial CDR3 DNA: TGTGCCAGCAGCTTTAGACTAGCGGGCGGCGGTGCAGATACG.

With regard to this clone: The read halts 3 residues ahead of the CDR3 end, with the missing end drawn from the germline J gene. The gene calls are TRBV6-1 and TRBJ2-2, with 8 bases aligning to TRBD2. CDR1 and CDR2 from the germline V gene are MNHNS and SASEGT. Trimming cost V 1 base and J 2 bases; bases outside gene matches: 6. The CDR3 consists of 17 residues. CDR3 DNA, as far as it was read: TGTGCCAGCAGTGAAGTCGATAGCGGGGCCAACACCGGGGAG. This sequence encodes CASSEVDSGANTGE. The entire CDR3 reads CASSEVDSGANTGELFF.